The clone carrying this T cell receptor (beta chain) was observed once. The CDR3 runs 15 residues. Germline CDR1 reads SGHRS; CDR2 reads YFSETQ. The junction had 8 bases not matched to a gene; V was cut back by 3 bases and J by 2 bases. These data belong to a study of control samples from healthy donors and cancer patients. The protocol was immunoSEQ multiplex PCR, while the TCRdb copy is restricted to in-frame clones and leaves out a portion. The sample lists 150,000 to 200,000 clones; roughly 95% were seen once. The chain combines TRBV5-1 with TRBJ2-7; 7 nucleotides match TRBD1. The sample comprised blood. This TCR was sampled from a woman aged 25-40 years in good health. CDR3 nucleotide sequence: TGCGCCAGCAGCTCGACAGGGTCGTCAACCTACGAGCAGTACTTC. Protein: CASSSTGSSTYEQYF. Looking up the rest from reference TRBV5-1 and TRBJ2-7 gives the full variable domain: KAGVTQTPRYLIKTRGQQVTLSCSPISGHRSVSWYQQTPGQGLQFLFEYFSETQRNKGNFPGRFSGRQFSNSRSEMNVSTLELGDSALYLCASSSTGSSTYEQYFGPGTRLTVT.